The 30 T cell receptor beta chains presented below share a single source sample, sequenced in a study of blood T cell repertoires in COVID-19. Libraries were prepared by immunoSEQ multiplex PCR; TCRdb keeps only in-frame clonotypes and omits some of them. The sample comprises 250,000 to 350,000 clones, 75% to 95% of which are singletons, and 1.1% rests with the top ten. What was sequenced was PBMCs or T cells enriched from blood (not recorded which). The source of these receptors is a woman aged 25 to 39 who had recovered from COVID-19.

The chain carries TRBV3-1 (or the pseudogene TRBV3-2) and TRBJ1-1; 10 bases map to TRBD1. There are 15 residues in the CDR3. The trim removed 6 bases at V and 6 bases at J, leaving 10 bases unmatched. Germline CDR1 and CDR2: LGHDT and YNNKEL (reference sequence). CDR3 region: CASRTRQGAKAEAFF. CDR3 sequence (DNA): TGTGCCAGCAGAACAAGACAGGGGGCGAAGGCTGAAGCTTTCTTT.

The J gene is TRBJ2-3, the V gene TRBV28; D unclear. Per the germline V gene, CDR1 is MDHEN and CDR2 is SYDVKM. V shed 2 bases and J shed 0 bases, with 6 bases lying between them. The CDR3 spans 14 residues. In nucleotides, the CDR3 is TGTGCCAGCAGTTTACCCCCGAGCACAGATACGCAGTATTTT. Amino acids: CASSLPPSTDTQYF.

About this clone itself: Its ends do not fully match the called genes, so a read error is possible. This chain links TRBV3-1 (or the pseudogene TRBV3-2) with TRBJ2-2; 8 nucleotides agree with TRBD2. The V gene's germline CDR1 is LGHDT and CDR2 YNNKEL (reference sequence). The CDR3 contains 14 residues. CDR3 sequence: CANSQAGDTGELFF. CDR3 bases: TGTGCCAACAGCCAAGCGGGAGACACCGGGGAGCTGTTTTTT.

This clone has only one observation. This chain connects TRBV28 to TRBJ1-2; 7 bases map to TRBD1. This CDR3 is built from 10 residues. V shed 10 bases, J shed 6 bases, and the junction held 2 bases outside the gene matches. The germline V gene encodes CDR1 MDHEN and CDR2 SYDVKM. The chain's CDR3 is CAIDRDGYTF. The CDR3 nucleotides read TGTGCCATAGACAGGGATGGCTACACCTTC.

This clone was counted between two and nine times. The V call is TRBV6-5, the J call TRBJ1-5; D gene unclear. Per the germline V gene, CDR1 is MNHEY and CDR2 is SVGAGI. The V end was cut by 2 bases, the J end by 4 bases, with 9 bases between. CDR3 size: 14 residues. The CDR3 region is CASSYGQKNQPQHF. The CDR3 DNA reads TGTGCCAGCAGTTACGGGCAAAAAAATCAGCCCCAGCATTTT.

This chain links TRBV28 with TRBJ2-7, with a tentative D call TRBD2 (6 bases). Germline loops: CDR1 MDHEN, CDR2 SYDVKM. V gave up 5 bases and J gave up 2 bases, with 16 bases separating them. This CDR3 has 15 residues. The CDR3, as DNA: TGTGCCAGCAGTACGGCCCCCAGGGAGGCCTACGAGCAGTACTTC. This translates into CASSTAPREAYEQYF.

The chain carries TRBV19 and TRBJ1-5, with D possibly matching TRBD1 (6 bases). Trimming removed 5 bases from V and 7 bases from J, with 24 bases in between. This CDR3 comprises 17 residues. Germline CDR1 and CDR2: LNHDA and SQIVND (reference sequence). The CDR3 here is CASSPRQESLSWQPQHF. The CDR3 coding sequence is TGTGCCAGTAGTCCTAGACAGGAAAGTCTTTCTTGGCAGCCCCAGCATTTT.

With respect to this clone: In the same sample, other DNA sequences code for this CDR3. The chain couples TRBV30 to TRBJ1-6; 9 positions match TRBD1. V trimming: 2 bases; J trimming: 7 bases; junction bases outside the gene matches: 3. Germline CDR1 reads GTSNPN; CDR2 reads SVGIG (reference sequence). The CDR3 consists of 14 residues. The CDR3 nucleotides read TGTGCCTGGAGTATAGGACAGGGGAATTCACCCCTCCACTTT. Amino acids: CAWSIGQGNSPLHF.

In nucleotides, the CDR3 is TGCGCCAGCAGCCAAGTCTTAGGGGGAGGGCGCACCACCGGGGAGCTGTTTTTT. This encodes CASSQVLGGGRTTGELFF. The chain employs TRBV4-1 and TRBJ2-2, with D perhaps TRBD2 (7 bases). The V end was cut by 1 base, the J end by 4 bases, with 19 bases between. CDR1 and CDR2 from the germline V gene are MGHRA and YSYEKL. The CDR3 length is 18 residues.

V and J are TRBV5-8 and TRBJ1-5, with TRBD1 as a possible D gene (6 bases). Per germline, CDR1 SGHTS and CDR2 YDEGEE. The ends were cut back, 4 bases at V and 6 bases at J, with 8 bases in the middle. This CDR3 spans 12 amino acids. This CDR3 reads CASSTGFQPQHF. As DNA, the CDR3 is TGTGCCAGCAGCACAGGGTTTCAGCCCCAGCATTTT.

The chain joins TRBV7-9 to TRBJ2-7, with unresolved D. This CDR3 has 13 amino acids. The germline V and J ends were trimmed by 5 bases and 6 bases, with 14 bases remaining between them. CDR1 and CDR2 from the germline V gene are SEHNR and FQNEAQ (reference sequence). The CDR3 DNA follows: TGTGCCAGCAGCAATACCCATACTTCCGAGCAGTACTTC. It specifies CASSNTHTSEQYF.

Comments on this clone: It is likely a read error: a sequence one base away is far more abundant. The chain uses TRBV28 and TRBJ2-6; D is undetermined. The germline V gene has CDR1 MDHEN and CDR2 SYDVKM. Trimming stripped 5 bases from V and 0 bases from J, with 8 bases between. This CDR3 comprises 15 residues. For the CDR3, the DNA is TGTGCCAGCAGTGATAGGAGCTCTGGGGCCAACGTCCTGACTTTC. Its translation is CASSDRSSGANVLTF.

This clone occurred once. CDR3 loop: CSVDRGWYGYTF. As DNA, the CDR3 is TGCAGCGTTGACAGGGGATGGTATGGCTACACCTTC. This rearrangement joins TRBV29-1 to TRBJ1-2; maybe TRBD1 (6 bases). Trimming took off 3 bases at V and 5 bases at J, with 10 bases between the two ends. This CDR3 comprises 12 residues. The germline V gene encodes CDR1 SQVTM and CDR2 ANQGSEA.

This chain links TRBV6-5 with TRBJ1-4; D is undetermined. Trimming pared 6 bases from V and 8 bases from J, leaving 10 bases between. The CDR3 extends over 12 amino acids. The germline gives CDR1 MNHEY, CDR2 SVGAGI. CDR3 protein: CASSRRGEKLFF. CDR3 DNA: TGTGCCAGCAGCCGGAGAGGGGAAAAACTGTTTTTT.

This chain joins TRBV6-4 and TRBJ2-2; 16 bases match TRBD2. The CDR3 length is 21 residues. Per the germline V gene, CDR1 is MRHNA and CDR2 is SNTAGT. Trimming at V came to 1 base and at J to 3 bases, leaving 11 bases not matched to a gene. CDR3 protein: CASSDFLTGTSGRADTGELFF. Here the CDR3 DNA reads TGTGCCAGCAGTGACTTCCTCACCGGGACTAGCGGGAGGGCCGACACCGGGGAGCTGTTTTTT.

The chain couples TRBV29-1 to TRBJ2-4, with a possible D match to TRBD2 (5 bases). Trimming shortened V by 6 bases and J by 8 bases, and 20 bases separated the two germline ends. Germline CDR1 reads SQVTM; CDR2 reads ANQGSEA. This CDR3 region has 14 residues. Written as DNA, the CDR3 is TGCAGCGTAGTCGTCAAGGCACTAGGTTACATTCAGTACTTC. This encodes CSVVVKALGYIQYF.

This chain links TRBV6-5 with TRBJ2-7; 8 bases are shared with TRBD1. The CDR3 covers 14 residues. V was pared by 2 bases and J by 5 bases, with 5 bases of the junction left unmatched. Per germline, CDR1 MNHEY and CDR2 SVGAGI. The CDR3 reads CASSYIQGADEQYF. The CDR3 DNA is TGTGCCAGCAGTTACATCCAGGGGGCCGACGAGCAGTACTTC.

The V call is TRBV3-1 (or the pseudogene TRBV3-2), the J call TRBJ2-7; 10 nucleotides match TRBD2. V lost 0 bases to trimming and J lost 2 bases; unmatched junction nucleotides: 19. Per the germline V gene, CDR1 is LGHDT and CDR2 is YNNKEL (reference sequence). This CDR3 has 21 amino acids. The CDR3 here is CASSQESVASGSLSQTYEQYF. The CDR3 DNA reads as TGTGCCAGCAGCCAAGAATCGGTGGCTAGCGGGAGTCTTTCCCAAACCTACGAGCAGTACTTC.

The rearrangement uses TRBV10-1 and TRBJ1-1, with 7 bases identical to TRBD1. The germline gives CDR1 WNHNN, CDR2 SYGVQD (reference sequence). The CDR3 covers 13 residues. V lost 5 bases, J lost 2 bases, and 2 bases stayed unmatched. The CDR3 region has the DNA TGCGCCAGCAGTACAGGGGTAAACACTGAAGCTTTCTTT. This sequence encodes CASSTGVNTEAFF.

This clone has just one count. This chain uses TRBV6-2 or TRBV6-3 with TRBJ1-2, with unresolved D. Trimming pared 4 bases from V and 5 bases from J, leaving 5 bases between. CDR3 size: 11 residues. Germline lookup yields CDR1 MNHEY and CDR2 SVGEGT. This CDR3 reads CASSFFYGYTF. The CDR3 DNA sequence: TGTGCCAGCAGTTTCTTTTATGGCTACACCTTC.

This chain links TRBV4-2 with TRBJ2-2, with D possibly being TRBD2 (6 bases). CDR3 length equals 16 residues. The V gene lost 4 bases and the J gene lost 4 bases, with 16 bases spanning the gap. Germline lookup yields CDR1 LGHNA and CDR2 YNFKEQ. DNA for the CDR3: TGTGCCAGCAGCCTACGGGAGATAGCAAGCACCGGGGAGCTGTTTTTT. Its translation is CASSLREIASTGELFF.

This chain joins TRBV5-4 and TRBJ2-2; 12 nucleotides align to TRBD2. Germline V CDR1 and CDR2: SGHNT, YYREEE (reference sequence). The CDR3 covers 16 residues. V lost 3 bases and J lost 6; bases outside the gene matches: 6. The CDR3 spells CASSSGLAGKAGELFF. The CDR3 nucleotides are TGTGCCAGCAGCTCTGGACTAGCGGGAAAGGCCGGGGAGCTGTTTTTT.

The V call is TRBV11-3, the J call TRBJ2-1; 7 bases are shared with TRBD2. Germline CDR1 is SGHNT and CDR2 is YENEEA. J was trimmed by 9 bases and V by 1 base; bases with no gene match: 6. The CDR3 totals 14 residues. CDR3: CASSLVATGGEQFF. The DNA of the CDR3 is TGTGCCAGCAGCTTAGTGGCCACGGGAGGTGAGCAGTTCTTC.

The V gene is TRBV5-6, the J gene TRBJ2-2, with 8 bases identical to TRBD1. V lost 0 bases and J lost 7; bases outside the gene matches: 14. This CDR3 region has 18 residues. Germline V gives CDR1 SGHDT, CDR2 YYEEEE. CDR3 amino acids: CASSLVSGGVQYDGELFF. In nucleotides, the CDR3 is TGTGCCAGCAGCTTGGTTTCAGGGGGCGTTCAGTACGACGGGGAGCTGTTTTTT.

The chain has TRBV7-2 and TRBJ2-1; TRBD1 is a possible D gene (5 bases). Germline assignment: CDR1 SGHTA and CDR2 FQGNSA. Between the trimmed V and J ends, which lost 2 bases and 7 bases, there was a span of 6 bases. CDR3 length: 12 amino acids. The CDR3 loop is CASSLNRNEQFF. The CDR3 nucleotides are TGTGCCAGCAGCTTAAACAGGAATGAGCAGTTCTTC.

This chain uses TRBV5-8 with TRBJ2-7, with D perhaps matching TRBD1 (6 bases). Germline V gene sequence: CDR1 SGHTS, CDR2 YDEGEE. The ends were cut back, 3 bases at V and 7 bases at J, with 14 bases in the middle. The CDR3 spans 13 residues. The CDR3 bases are TGTGCCAGCAGCTGGGGACAAGAAGGTGAGCAGTACTTC. Translated, it gives CASSWGQEGEQYF.

V gene TRBV7-6 combines with J gene TRBJ2-1, with 7 bases that match TRBD2. The ends lost 0 bases at V and 0 bases at J; junction bases unmatched: 8. The CDR3 extends over 18 amino acids. Germline loops: CDR1 SGHVS, CDR2 FNYEAQ. The CDR3 nucleotides read TGTGCCAGCAGCTTAGCGCGGGGCGGGGGTAGCTCCTACAATGAGCAGTTCTTC. This encodes CASSLARGGGSSYNEQFF.

This clone has only one observation. This chain uses TRBV5-6 with TRBJ2-3; a possible D gene is TRBD2 (5 bases). The CDR3 covers 14 residues. CDR1 is SGHDT, CDR2 YYEEEE, per germline. Trimming removed 0 bases at V and 6 bases at J, with 11 bases between. The CDR3 spells CASSLGLAGDTQYF. CDR3 DNA: TGTGCCAGCAGCTTGGGGCTAGCTGGTGATACGCAGTATTTT.

This clone was counted ten times or more. The chain couples TRBV2 to TRBJ2-2; TRBD2 aligns across 7 bases. This CDR3 is 16 amino acids long. V shed 5 bases and J 3 bases; nucleotides not matched to a gene: 9. Germline CDR1 reads SNHLY; CDR2 reads FYNNEI. The DNA of the CDR3 is TGTGCCAGCAGTTTCGGGGGAGGGCCCGACACCGGGGAGCTGTTTTTT. This sequence encodes CASSFGGGPDTGELFF.

This clone was observed a single time. CDR3 sequence reads: CASSYHRTGGETEAFF. The CDR3 DNA is TGTGCCAGCAGTTACCATCGGACAGGGGGCGAAACTGAAGCTTTCTTT. The chain uses TRBV6-2 or TRBV6-3 and TRBJ1-1; 11 bases are a match to TRBD1. Germline loops: CDR1 MNHEY, CDR2 SVGEGT. Germline trimming cut 2 bases from V and 5 bases from J; bases unmatched to any gene: 7. The CDR3 extends over 16 amino acids.